One sample yielded the 26 T cell receptor beta chains listed below, sequenced in a study of cytomegalovirus exposure and HLA in healthy donors. Primers included in the PCR were 60 Vbeta and 13 Jbeta primers. Generated by immunoSEQ multiplex PCR, the TCRdb table keeps only in-frame clones and is missing some. The sample carries 75,000 to 90,000 clones, about four fifths recorded once. The material sequenced was PBMCs. The receptors stem from a man in his sixties in good health and CMV-seronegative.

This chain joins TRBV5-4 and TRBJ1-5; D unresolved. The length of the CDR3 is 15 residues. Germline V gives CDR1 SGHNT, CDR2 YYREEE (reference sequence). V lost 0 bases and J 0 bases, leaving 7 bases between the germline ends. In DNA, the CDR3 is TGTGCCAGCAGCTTGGACAGCCATAGCAATCAGCCCCAGCATTTT. Translated: CASSLDSHSNQPQHF.

Notes on this clone: The junction shows a germline mismatch at one end, possibly a read error. V gene TRBV7-9 combines with J gene TRBJ1-1; D remains unclear. Germline V gene data show CDR1 as SEHNR and CDR2 as FQNEAQ (reference sequence). There are 12 residues in the CDR3. The CDR3 sequence: CSSSPMNTEAFF. CDR3 coding DNA: TGTTCCAGCAGCCCAATGAACACTGAAGCTTTCTTT. Full variable domain (rest looked up from reference TRBV7-9 and TRBJ1-1): DTGVSQNPRHKITKRGQNVTFRCDPISEHNRLYWYRQTLGQGPEFLTYFQNEAQLEKSRLLSDRFSAERPKGSFSTLEIQRTEQGDSAMYLCSSSPMNTEAFFGQGTRLTVV.

CDR3 residues: CASSLGRGGTDTQYF. The CDR3 DNA reads TGTGCCAGCAGTTTGGGGCGGGGGGGAACAGATACGCAGTATTTT. The V and J genes are TRBV2 and TRBJ2-3; 9 nucleotides align to TRBD2. Germline V gene sequence: CDR1 SNHLY, CDR2 FYNNEI. The V segment lost 5 bases and the J segment 3 bases; nucleotides outside the gene matches: 6. CDR3 length: 15 residues. Full variable domain (remainder filled in from reference TRBV2 and TRBJ2-3): EPEVTQTPSHQVTQMGQEVILRCVPISNHLYFYWYRQILGQKVEFLVSFYNNEISEKSEIFDDQFSVERPDGSNFTLKIRSTKLEDSAMYFCASSLGRGGTDTQYFGPGTRLTVL.

For the CDR3, the DNA is TGTGCCAGCAGCCCGACAGGGTATAGCAATCAGCCCCAGCATTTT. This codes for CASSPTGYSNQPQHF. The chain is built from TRBV7-3 and TRBJ1-5, with 7 bases aligning to TRBD1. J gave up 0 bases and V 5 bases, and 4 bases lay outside the gene matches. Per the germline V gene, CDR1 is SGHTA and CDR2 is FQGTGA. CDR3 length: 15 amino acids.

V usage is TRBV9 and J usage is TRBJ2-2; the D gene is possibly TRBD2 (5 bases). Per the germline V gene, CDR1 is SGDLS and CDR2 is YYNGEE. The CDR3 has 16 residues. Trimming took off 6 bases at V and 0 bases at J, with 15 bases between the two ends. CDR3 nucleotide sequence: TGTGCCAGCACCCGGTCTACGGAGGCGAACACCGGGGAGCTGTTTTTT. Amino acid sequence: CASTRSTEANTGELFF.

The chain links TRBV7-9 to TRBJ2-7, with D possibly being TRBD1 (6 bases). The V end was cut by 6 bases, the J end by 8 bases, with 14 bases between. The germline V gene encodes CDR1 SEHNR and CDR2 FQNEAQ (reference sequence). There are 12 residues in the CDR3. The CDR3 sequence: CASRLIGQKQYF. The CDR3 region has the DNA TGTGCCAGCAGGTTGATAGGACAGAAGCAGTACTTC.

The chain joins TRBV9 to TRBJ2-1; TRBD2 matches 12 bases. The length of the CDR3 is 17 residues. The V and J ends lost 0 bases and 9 bases, in that order; junction bases with no gene match: 10. Germline-derived CDR1 and CDR2 are SGDLS and YYNGEE. The CDR3 loop reads CASSVVGLAGGQGEQFF. The DNA for the CDR3 is TGTGCCAGCAGCGTAGTGGGGCTAGCGGGGGGGCAGGGTGAGCAGTTCTTC.

The rearrangement joins TRBV9 to TRBJ1-1; TRBD1 aligns across 7 bases. The CDR3 consists of 15 residues. The V and J ends lost 0 bases and 4 bases, in that order; junction bases with no gene match: 6. Germline CDR1 is SGDLS and CDR2 is YYNGEE. The CDR3 region is CASSVDPGGITEAFF. Written as DNA, the CDR3 is TGTGCCAGCAGCGTAGACCCAGGGGGGATCACTGAAGCTTTCTTT.

J is TRBJ1-4 and V is TRBV11-2; no definite D call. Trimming removed 3 bases at V and 4 bases at J, with 9 bases between. Germline V gene lookup returns CDR1 SGHAT and CDR2 FQNNGV. CDR3 length equals 14 residues. The CDR3 protein is CASSLGRINEKLFF. In nucleotides, the CDR3 is TGTGCCAGCAGCTTGGGCAGGATTAATGAAAAACTGTTTTTT.

The genes are TRBV6-1 and TRBJ1-6; D may be TRBD1 (5 bases). Trimming stripped 2 bases from V and 7 bases from J, with 15 bases between. CDR1 is MNHNS, CDR2 SASEGT, per germline. This CDR3 has 16 amino acids. In DNA, the CDR3 is TGTGCCAGCAGTGAACGCGGGGGGACTGGGAATTCACCCCTCCACTTT. The encoded protein is CASSERGGTGNSPLHF.

This chain links TRBV7-9 with TRBJ2-5, with D possibly TRBD2 on 5 matching bases. The J call is uncertain, as TRBJ2-7 better fits the DNA end. Germline V gives CDR1 SEHNR, CDR2 FQNEAQ (reference sequence). There are 14 residues in the CDR3. CDR3 region: CASSSFGDSYEQYF. The CDR3 DNA follows: TGTGCCAGCAGCTCCTTCGGGGACTCCTACGAGCAGTACTTC.

The chain's CDR3 is CASSPIRGTEAFF. As DNA, the CDR3 is TGTGCCAGCAGCCCCATACGAGGCACTGAAGCTTTCTTT. This chain connects TRBV7-3 to TRBJ1-1, with D unclear. V was shortened by 5 bases and J by 4 bases, with 11 bases between the two germline ends. The CDR3 spans 13 residues. Per the germline V gene, CDR1 is SGHTA and CDR2 is FQGTGA.

This rearrangement joins TRBV7-3 to TRBJ2-2; 7 bases align to TRBD2. The CDR3 covers 14 residues. V was clipped by 2 bases and J by 6 bases; unmatched bases: 3. Germline assignment: CDR1 SGHTA and CDR2 FQGTGA. The CDR3: CASSLSSGAGELFF. The CDR3 DNA reads TGTGCCAGCAGCTTATCTAGCGGCGCCGGGGAGCTGTTTTTT.

V is TRBV19 and J is TRBJ1-1, with TRBD1 matching 7 bases. V gave up 6 bases and J gave up 3 bases; unmatched junction bases: 7. CDR1 is LNHDA, CDR2 SQIVND, per germline (reference sequence). This CDR3 contains 14 residues. This chain's CDR3 is CASRRQGPHTEAFF. The CDR3 DNA reads as TGTGCCAGTAGGAGACAGGGTCCCCACACTGAAGCTTTCTTT.

The rearrangement joins TRBV6-1 to TRBJ1-6; the D gene is possibly TRBD1 (5 bases). Germline lookup yields CDR1 MNHNS and CDR2 SASEGT. The CDR3 runs to 14 residues. V was shortened by 8 bases and J by 6 bases, with 14 bases between the two germline ends. CDR3 bases: TGTGCCAGCCACCAGGGTCTGCGTAATTCACCCCTCCACTTT. The encoded protein is CASHQGLRNSPLHF.

The DNA of the CDR3 is TGCGCCAGCAGCTTCGGGGACACTGAAGCTTTCTTT. It is translated as CASSFGDTEAFF. This rearrangement joins TRBV5-1 to TRBJ1-1; D not certain. The CDR3 has 12 residues. Trimming pared 2 bases from V and 3 bases from J, leaving 5 bases between. The V gene's germline CDR1 is SGHRS and CDR2 YFSETQ.

The chain recombines TRBV18 with TRBJ1-5; D is possibly TRBD1 (6 bases). This CDR3 has 16 residues. Trimming left V 6 bases short and J 7 bases short, with 22 bases between. Germline V CDR1 and CDR2: KGHSH, LQKENI. The CDR3 protein is CASSPQGQGLGQPQHF. The DNA for the CDR3 is TGTGCCAGCTCCCCCCAGGGGCAGGGGTTGGGACAGCCCCAGCATTTT. Using reference TRBV18 and TRBJ1-5 for the parts outside the CDR3, the full variable domain is NAGVMQNPRHLVRRRGQEARLRCSPMKGHSHVYWYRQLPEEGLKFMVYLQKENIIDESGMPKERFSAEFPKEGPSILRIQQVVRGDSAAYFCASSPQGQGLGQPQHFGDGTRLSIL.

The chain is built from TRBV7-3 and TRBJ2-5, with no clear D. The CDR3 has 14 amino acids. The V gene's germline CDR1 is SGHTA and CDR2 FQGTGA. V lost 3 bases, J lost 0 bases, and 8 bases lay in between. The CDR3 bases are TGTGCCAGCAGCTTGGCCGGGTACCAAGAGACCCAGTACTTC. Protein: CASSLAGYQETQYF.

The rearrangement uses TRBV10-3 and TRBJ2-1; D is ambiguous. V lost 6 bases and J 7 bases, leaving 7 bases between the germline ends. Germline values: CDR1 ENHRY, CDR2 SYGVKD. This CDR3 is 11 amino acids long. CDR3 sequence reads: CAIRETNEQFF. For the CDR3, the DNA is TGTGCCATCAGAGAAACAAATGAGCAGTTCTTC.

The V call is TRBV30, the J call TRBJ2-2; D ambiguous. Trimming pared 5 bases from V and 4 bases from J, leaving 11 bases between. CDR1 and CDR2 (germline): GTSNPN, SVGIG (reference sequence). CDR3 length: 13 residues. The CDR3 DNA follows: TGTGCCTGGGGTAAACTTAGCACCGGGGAGCTGTTTTTT. This encodes CAWGKLSTGELFF.

The V and J genes are TRBV4-1 and TRBJ2-1, with D maybe TRBD1 (6 bases). The CDR3 sequence is 16 residues long. CDR1 and CDR2 from the germline V gene are MGHRA and YSYEKL. V lost 1 base and J lost 5, with 15 bases in between. The CDR3 loop is CASSQVGQGSHNEQFF. The DNA of the CDR3 is TGCGCCAGCAGCCAAGTTGGGCAGGGGTCCCACAATGAGCAGTTCTTC.

The V and J genes are TRBV7-6 and TRBJ2-7; 8 positions match TRBD1. The ends lost 5 bases at V and 5 bases at J; junction bases unmatched: 2. This CDR3 is built from 12 residues. The V gene's germline CDR1 is SGHVS and CDR2 FNYEAQ. The DNA of the CDR3 is TGTGCCAGCAGCGAGACAGGGGACGAGCAGTACTTC. Its translation is CASSETGDEQYF.

V is TRBV4-2 and J is TRBJ2-7; 7 nucleotides align to TRBD1. This CDR3 has 15 amino acids. In germline, CDR1 is LGHNA, CDR2 YNFKEQ. J was trimmed by 5 bases and V by 3 bases; bases with no gene match: 10. CDR3 nucleotide sequence: TGTGCCAGCAGCCAGGAAGACAGGGTCGCCCACGAGCAGTACTTC. Its translation: CASSQEDRVAHEQYF.

The chain uses TRBV6-1 and TRBJ1-6; a possible D gene is TRBD1 (6 bases). Trimming took 4 bases from V and 3 from J, leaving 10 bases between them. CDR3 size: 15 residues. Per germline, CDR1 MNHNS and CDR2 SASEGT. Here the CDR3 reads CASSGDMLYNSPLHF. The CDR3 DNA reads TGTGCCAGCAGTGGGGACATGCTCTATAATTCACCCCTCCACTTT.

V usage is TRBV5-4 and J usage is TRBJ1-2; tentative D call: TRBD1 (5 bases). Germline V gene data show CDR1 as SGHNT and CDR2 as YYREEE (reference sequence). The CDR3 consists of 13 residues. Trimming removed 4 bases from V and 4 bases from J, with 11 bases in between. DNA of the CDR3: TGTGCCAGCAGCGCGTGGGGCCCCTATGGCTACACCTTC. This encodes CASSAWGPYGYTF.

The chain couples TRBV19 to TRBJ1-1; D is unclear. Germline V lookup: CDR1 LNHDA, CDR2 SQIVND (reference sequence). V was clipped by 3 bases and J by 3 bases, with 8 bases between them. CDR3 size: 13 residues. CDR3 nucleotide sequence: TGTGCCAGTAGTATGAAAGGAGACACTGAAGCTTTCTTT. Its protein product is CASSMKGDTEAFF.